The clone carrying this T cell receptor beta chain was recorded once. Its antigen is as yet unknown. One junction end does not reproduce the germline sequence, and a read error may be involved. Next came a second PCR, run for 7 to 11 cycles, which used a sample-barcoded 5' primer along with a J-beta primer mix. Every molecule of cDNA carried a tag from a template-switch adaptor with 12 random nucleotides. TCRdb analysed the 5' RACE reads with MiXCR anew, one entry per CDR3 protein. The table shows over 1,300,000 distinct CDR3 sequences, with approximately 59% occurring only once. Total RNA, at least 6 micrograms per sample, was extracted from PBMCs. The sample originates from a study of blood T cells in healthy people across ages. The CDR3 extends over 14 amino acids. Germline CDR1 and CDR2: MNHEY and SVGAGI. Overall study results and limits: Older individuals had lower TCR beta diversity per million T cells (the decline was roughly linear).

Sequenced material: blood. The TCR originated in a man younger than 35 in good health. This sequence joins TRBV6-5 and TRBJ2-1; weak D call: TRBD2 (6 bases). CDR3 coding DNA: TGTGCTAGCAGCCCACCGGGACTTGGCGATGAGCAGTTCTTC. This gives the protein CASSPPGLGDEQFF.